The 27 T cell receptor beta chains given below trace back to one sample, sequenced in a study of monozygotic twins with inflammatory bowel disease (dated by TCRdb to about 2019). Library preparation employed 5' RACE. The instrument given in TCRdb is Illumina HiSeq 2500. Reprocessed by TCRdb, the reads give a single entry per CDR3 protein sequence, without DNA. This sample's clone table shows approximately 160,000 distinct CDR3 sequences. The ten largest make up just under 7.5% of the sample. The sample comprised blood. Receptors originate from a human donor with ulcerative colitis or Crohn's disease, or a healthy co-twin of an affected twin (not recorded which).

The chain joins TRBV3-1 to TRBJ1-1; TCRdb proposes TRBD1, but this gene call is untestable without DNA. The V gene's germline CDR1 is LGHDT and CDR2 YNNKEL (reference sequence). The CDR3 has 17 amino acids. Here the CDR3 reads CASSQVRTGGTDTEAFF. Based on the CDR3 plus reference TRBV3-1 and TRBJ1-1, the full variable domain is DTAVSQTPKYLVTQMGNDKSIKCEQNLGHDTMYWYKQDSKKFLKIMFSYNNKELIINETVPNRFSPKSPDKAHLNLHINSLELGDSAVYFCASSQVRTGGTDTEAFFGQGTRLTVV.

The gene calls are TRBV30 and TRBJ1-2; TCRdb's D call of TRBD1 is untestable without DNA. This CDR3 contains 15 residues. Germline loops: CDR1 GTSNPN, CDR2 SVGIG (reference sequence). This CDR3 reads CAWSAHGQPNYGYTF.

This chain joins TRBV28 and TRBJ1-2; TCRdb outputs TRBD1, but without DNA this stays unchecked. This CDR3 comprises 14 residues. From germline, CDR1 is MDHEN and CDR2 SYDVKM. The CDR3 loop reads CASSPRGGESGYTF.

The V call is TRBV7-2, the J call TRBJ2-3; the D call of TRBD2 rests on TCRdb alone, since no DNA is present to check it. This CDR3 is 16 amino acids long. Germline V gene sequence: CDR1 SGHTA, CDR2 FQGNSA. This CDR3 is CASSLGSSRVTDTQYF.

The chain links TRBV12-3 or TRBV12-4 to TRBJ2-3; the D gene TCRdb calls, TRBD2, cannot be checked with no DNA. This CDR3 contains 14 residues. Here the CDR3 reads CASSPSGGTDTQYF.

CDR3 in amino acids: CASSYTWTDPYEQYF. The chain couples TRBV6-5 to TRBJ2-7; TCRdb's assignment of TRBD1 cannot be checked, as there is no DNA. The germline V gene has CDR1 MNHEY and CDR2 SVGAGI. The CDR3 length is 15 residues.

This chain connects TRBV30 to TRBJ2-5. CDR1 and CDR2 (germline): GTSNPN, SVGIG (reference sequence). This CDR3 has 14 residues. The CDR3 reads CAWSVGWQLETQYF. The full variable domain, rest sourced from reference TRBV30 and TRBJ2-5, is SQTIHQWPATLVQPVGSPLSLECTVEGTSNPNLYWYRQAAGRGLQLLFYSVGIGQISSEVPQNLSASRPQDRQFILSSKKLLLSDSGFYLCAWSVGWQLETQYFGPGTRLLVL.

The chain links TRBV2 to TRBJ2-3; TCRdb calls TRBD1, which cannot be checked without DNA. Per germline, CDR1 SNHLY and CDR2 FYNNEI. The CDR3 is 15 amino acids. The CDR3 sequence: CASMFVRDRSDTQYF.

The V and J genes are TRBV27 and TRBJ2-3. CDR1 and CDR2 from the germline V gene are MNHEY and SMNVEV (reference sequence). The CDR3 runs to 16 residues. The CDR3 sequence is CASSLSFALGTDTQYF.

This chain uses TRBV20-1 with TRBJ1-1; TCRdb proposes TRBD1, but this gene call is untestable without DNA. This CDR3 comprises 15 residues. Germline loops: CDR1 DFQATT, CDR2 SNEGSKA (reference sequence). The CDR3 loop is CSAARLPTGDTEAFF.

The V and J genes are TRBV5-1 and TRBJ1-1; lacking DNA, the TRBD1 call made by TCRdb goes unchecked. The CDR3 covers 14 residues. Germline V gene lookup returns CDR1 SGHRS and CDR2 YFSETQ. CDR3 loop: CASSLLEKGAEAFF. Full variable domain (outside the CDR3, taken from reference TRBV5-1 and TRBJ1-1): KAGVTQTPRYLIKTRGQQVTLSCSPISGHRSVSWYQQTPGQGLQFLFEYFSETQRNKGNFPGRFSGRQFSNSRSEMNVSTLELGDSALYLCASSLLEKGAEAFFGQGTRLTVV.

The CDR3 is CASSLTGQPQGETQYF. The V call is TRBV5-1, the J call TRBJ2-5; as DNA is missing, the TRBD1 call by TCRdb cannot be tested. The CDR3 is 16 residues long. Germline V gene lookup returns CDR1 SGHRS and CDR2 YFSETQ.

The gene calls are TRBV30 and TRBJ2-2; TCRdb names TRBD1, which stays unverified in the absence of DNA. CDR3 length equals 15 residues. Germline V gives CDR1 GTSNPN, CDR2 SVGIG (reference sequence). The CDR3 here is CAWSRGATVTGELFF.

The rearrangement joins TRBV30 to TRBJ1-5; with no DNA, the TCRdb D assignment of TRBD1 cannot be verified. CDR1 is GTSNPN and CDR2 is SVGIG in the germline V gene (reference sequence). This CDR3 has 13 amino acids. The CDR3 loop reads CAWSVQGDQPQHF.

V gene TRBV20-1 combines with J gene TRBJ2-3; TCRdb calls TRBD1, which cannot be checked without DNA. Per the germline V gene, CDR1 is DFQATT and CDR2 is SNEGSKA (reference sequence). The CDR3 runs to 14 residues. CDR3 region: CSARGWGSTDTQYF.

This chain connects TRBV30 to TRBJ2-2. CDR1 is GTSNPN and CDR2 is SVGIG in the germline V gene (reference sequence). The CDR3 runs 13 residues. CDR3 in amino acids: CAWSEGGAGELFF. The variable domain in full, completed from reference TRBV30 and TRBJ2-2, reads SQTIHQWPATLVQPVGSPLSLECTVEGTSNPNLYWYRQAAGRGLQLLFYSVGIGQISSEVPQNLSASRPQDRQFILSSKKLLLSDSGFYLCAWSEGGAGELFFGEGSRLTVL.

The CDR3: CASGTEENYGYTF. The genes are TRBV10-1 and TRBJ1-2; lacking DNA, the TRBD1 call made by TCRdb goes unchecked. The germline V gene has CDR1 WNHNN and CDR2 SYGVQD (reference sequence). This CDR3 region has 13 residues.

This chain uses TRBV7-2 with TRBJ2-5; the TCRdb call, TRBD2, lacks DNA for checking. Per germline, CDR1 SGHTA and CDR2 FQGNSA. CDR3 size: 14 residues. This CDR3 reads CASSLGGGTQTQYF.

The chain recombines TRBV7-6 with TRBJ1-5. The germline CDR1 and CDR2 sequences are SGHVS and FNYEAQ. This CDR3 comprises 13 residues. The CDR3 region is CASSRYSNQPQHF.

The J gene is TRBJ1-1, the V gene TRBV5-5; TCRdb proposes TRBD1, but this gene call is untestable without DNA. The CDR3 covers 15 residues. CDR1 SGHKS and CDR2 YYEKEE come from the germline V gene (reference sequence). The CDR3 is CASSGLRTANTEAFF.

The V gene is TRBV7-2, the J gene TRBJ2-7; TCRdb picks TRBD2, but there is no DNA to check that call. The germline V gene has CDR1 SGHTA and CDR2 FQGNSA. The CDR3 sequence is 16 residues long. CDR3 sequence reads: CASSPHEGRGGYEQYF.

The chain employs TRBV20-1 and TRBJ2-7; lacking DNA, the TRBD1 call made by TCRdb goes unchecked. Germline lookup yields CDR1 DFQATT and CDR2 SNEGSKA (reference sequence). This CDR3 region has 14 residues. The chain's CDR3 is CSAGGRANSYEQYF.

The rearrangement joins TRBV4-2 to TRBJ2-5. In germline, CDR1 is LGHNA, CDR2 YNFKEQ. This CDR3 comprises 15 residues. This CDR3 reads CASSQDNKYQETQYF.

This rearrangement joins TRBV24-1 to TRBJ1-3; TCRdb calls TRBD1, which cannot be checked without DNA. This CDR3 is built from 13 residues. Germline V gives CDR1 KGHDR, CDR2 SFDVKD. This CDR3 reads CATTGAEGNTIYF.

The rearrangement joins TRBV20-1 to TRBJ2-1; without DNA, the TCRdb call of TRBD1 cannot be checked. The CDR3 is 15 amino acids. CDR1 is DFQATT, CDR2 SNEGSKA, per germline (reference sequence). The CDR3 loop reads CSASGQGSSYNEQFF.

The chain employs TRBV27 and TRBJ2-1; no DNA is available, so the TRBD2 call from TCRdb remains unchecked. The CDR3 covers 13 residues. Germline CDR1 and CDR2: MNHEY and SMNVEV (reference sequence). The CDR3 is CASSLGLSSGQFF.

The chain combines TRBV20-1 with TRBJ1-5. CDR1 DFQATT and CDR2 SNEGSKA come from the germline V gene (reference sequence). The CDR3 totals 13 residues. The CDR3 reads CSARGQLNQPQHF.